This entry concerns a single T cell receptor (beta chain). CDR3 length equals 17 residues. Germline CDR1 reads LGHNA; CDR2 reads YNFKEQ. The V end was cut by 0 bases, the J end by 3 bases, with 15 bases between. Only in-frame clones appear in the TCRdb table, and some are missing; sequencing was by immunoSEQ multiplex PCR. The sample has 270,000 or so clones; roughly 90% are singletons. The data stem from a study of blood T cell repertoires in COVID-19. The rearrangement links TRBV4-2 to TRBJ2-1; D possibly corresponds to TRBD1 (6 bases). The clonotype originates from a man aged 35 to 55 who had been exposed to COVID-19. Sequencing was carried out using PBMCs or T cells enriched from blood (not recorded which). This CDR3 reads CASSQDLAGADYNEQFF. CDR3 in DNA: TGTGCCAGCAGCCAAGATCTCGCAGGGGCGGACTACAATGAGCAGTTCTTC.